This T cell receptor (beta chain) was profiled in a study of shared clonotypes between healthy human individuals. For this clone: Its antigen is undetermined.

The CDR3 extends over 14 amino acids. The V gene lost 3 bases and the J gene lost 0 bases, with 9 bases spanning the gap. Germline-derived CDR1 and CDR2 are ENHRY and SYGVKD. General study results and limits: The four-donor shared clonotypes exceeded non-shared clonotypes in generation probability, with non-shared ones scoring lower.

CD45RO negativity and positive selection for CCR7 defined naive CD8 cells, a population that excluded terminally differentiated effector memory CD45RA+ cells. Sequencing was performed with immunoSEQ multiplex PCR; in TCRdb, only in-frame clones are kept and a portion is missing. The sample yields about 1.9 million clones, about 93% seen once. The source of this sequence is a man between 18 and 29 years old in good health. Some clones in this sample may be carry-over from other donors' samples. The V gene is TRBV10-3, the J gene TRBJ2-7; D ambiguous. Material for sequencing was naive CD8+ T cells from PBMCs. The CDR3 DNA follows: TGTGCCATCAGTGATCGTAACACCTCCTACGAGCAGTACTTC. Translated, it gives CAISDRNTSYEQYF.